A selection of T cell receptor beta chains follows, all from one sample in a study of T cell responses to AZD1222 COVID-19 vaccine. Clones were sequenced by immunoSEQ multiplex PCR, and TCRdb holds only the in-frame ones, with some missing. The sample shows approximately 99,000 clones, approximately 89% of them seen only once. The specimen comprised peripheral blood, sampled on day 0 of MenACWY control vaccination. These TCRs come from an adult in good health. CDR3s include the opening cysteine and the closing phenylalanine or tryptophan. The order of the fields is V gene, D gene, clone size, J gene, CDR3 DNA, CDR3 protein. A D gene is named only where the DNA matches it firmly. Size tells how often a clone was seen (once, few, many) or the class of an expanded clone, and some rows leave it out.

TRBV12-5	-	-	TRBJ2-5	TGTGTTTACCAAGAGACCCAGTACTTC	CVYQETQYF
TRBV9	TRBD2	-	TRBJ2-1	TGTGCCAGCGCCTCGCAAAGCGGGGGGGGAAACAATGAGCAGTTCTTC	CASASQSGGGNNEQFF
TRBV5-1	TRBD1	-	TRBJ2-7	TGCGCCAGCAGCCTATTAACAGGGGAAGGGCACGAGCAGTACTTC	CASSLLTGEGHEQYF
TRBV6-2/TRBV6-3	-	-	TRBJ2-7	TGTGCCAGCAGTTACATTGCGGTCTACGAGCAGTACTTC	CASSYIAVYEQYF
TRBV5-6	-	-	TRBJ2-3	TGTGCCAGCAGCTTGGATGTGGGCTACACAGATACGCAGTATTTT	CASSLDVGYTDTQYF
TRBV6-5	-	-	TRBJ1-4	TGTGCCAGCAGGTTCGGAGAAAAACTGTTTTTT	CASRFGEKLFF
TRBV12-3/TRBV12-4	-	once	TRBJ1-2	TGTGCCAGCAGGAGGGGACTAGACAGCTACACCTTC	CASRRGLDSYTF
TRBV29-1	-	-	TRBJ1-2	TGCAGCGTTGAAGATCGGAACAGACCTAACTATGGCTACACCTTC	CSVEDRNRPNYGYTF
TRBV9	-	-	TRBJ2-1	TGTGCCAGCAGCGTAATAGCCGATGAGCAGTTCTTC	CASSVIADEQFF
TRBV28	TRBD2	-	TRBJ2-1	TGTGCCATCCCGGGACTAGCGGGGCCGCCCAACTACAATGAGCAGTTCTTC	CAIPGLAGPPNYNEQFF
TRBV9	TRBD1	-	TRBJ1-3	TGTGCCAGCAGCGCCTGGGACAGGGTGAGGAACACCATATATTTT	CASSAWDRVRNTIYF
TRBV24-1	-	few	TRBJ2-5	TGTGCCACCAGTGATCATATGGGGAGCTCCCAAGAGACCCAGTACTTC	CATSDHMGSSQETQYF
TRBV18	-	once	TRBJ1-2	TGTGCCAGCTCACCACGAGAAGGGTGGAATGGCTACACCTTC	CASSPREGWNGYTF
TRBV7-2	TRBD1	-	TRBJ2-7	TGTGCCAGCAGCTTTGAGGACAGGGGCGACGAGCAGTACTTC	CASSFEDRGDEQYF
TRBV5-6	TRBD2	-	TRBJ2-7	TGTGCCAGCAGCTCACCTAGCGGCGAGCAGTACTTC	CASSSPSGEQYF
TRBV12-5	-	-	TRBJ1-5	TGTGCTAGTGCCGCCCAGGGCGGGGCAAGTCAGCCCCAGCATTTT	CASAAQGGASQPQHF
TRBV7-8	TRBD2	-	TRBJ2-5	TGTGCCAGCAGCTTAAGGACCCGGACTAGCGGTCAGACCCAGTACTTC	CASSLRTRTSGQTQYF
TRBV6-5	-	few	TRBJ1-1	TGTGCCAGCAAGCTCGACATAATCACTGAAGCTTTCTTT	CASKLDIITEAFF
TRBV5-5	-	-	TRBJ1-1	TGTGCCAGCAGCTTTGGGGGGGGCACTGAAGCTTTCTTT	CASSFGGGTEAFF
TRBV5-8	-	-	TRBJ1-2	TGTGCCAGCACAGGACAGCATTCCTATGGCTACACCTTC	CASTGQHSYGYTF
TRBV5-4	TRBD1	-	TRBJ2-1	TGTGCCAGCAGCTCACAGGGGGAATACTACAATGAGCAGTTCTTC	CASSSQGEYYNEQFF
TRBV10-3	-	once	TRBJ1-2	TGTGCCATCAGTGAGCCGAGGGTAGAGGGCTACACCTTC	CAISEPRVEGYTF
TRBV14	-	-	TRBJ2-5	TGTGCCAGCACCCTGGAAACCCAGTACTTC	CASTLETQYF
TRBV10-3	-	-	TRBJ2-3	TGTGCCATCAGTGAGTCCGGGGACTTCGATCAGTATTTT	CAISESGDFDQYF
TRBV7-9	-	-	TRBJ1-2	TGTGCCAGCAGCTTAGGCCGGGGGGAGGGCGACTATGGCTACACCTTC	CASSLGRGEGDYGYTF
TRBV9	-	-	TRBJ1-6	TGTGCCAGCAGCGTATCAGGGGATGATTCACCCCTCCACTTT	CASSVSGDDSPLHF
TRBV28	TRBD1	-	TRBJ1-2	TGTGCCTGCCGGGGGACAGGGGTCTCTGGCTACACCTTC	CACRGTGVSGYTF
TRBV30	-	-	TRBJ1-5	TGTGCCTGGAGCAGGGGCCGGGAGCCCCAGCATTTT	CAWSRGREPQHF
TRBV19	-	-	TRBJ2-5	TGTGCCAGTAGTATAGGCTACGGGACGGACCTAGGGGCAGAGACCCAGTACTTC	CASSIGYGTDLGAETQYF
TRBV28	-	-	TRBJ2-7	TGTGCCAGCAGGTCTGCGGAGGGGGCGTACGAGCAGTACTTC	CASRSAEGAYEQYF
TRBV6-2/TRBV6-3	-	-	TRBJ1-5	TGTGCCAGCAGTTACTCAAGGACGCGGGCAGGTAGCAATCAGCCCCAGCATTTT	CASSYSRTRAGSNQPQHF
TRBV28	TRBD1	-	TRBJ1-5	TGTGCCAGCACTACACAGGGGGCTCATCAGCCCCAGCATTTT	CASTTQGAHQPQHF
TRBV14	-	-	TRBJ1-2	TGTGCCAGCAGCCAAGGGCTCCGTGGGGATGGCTACACCTTC	CASSQGLRGDGYTF
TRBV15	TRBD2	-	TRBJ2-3	TGTGCCACCAGCCCAGGGACTAGCTTGGATACGCAGTATTTT	CATSPGTSLDTQYF
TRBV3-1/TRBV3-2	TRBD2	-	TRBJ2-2	TGTGCCAGCAGCCAAAGCTTAGCGGGGGGGCCCGGGGAGCTGTTTTTT	CASSQSLAGGPGELFF
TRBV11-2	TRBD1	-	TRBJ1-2	TGTGCCAGCAGCTTATTTGCGAGGGGGCGCTCTAACTATGGCTACACCTTC	CASSLFARGRSNYGYTF
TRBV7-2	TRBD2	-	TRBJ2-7	TGTGCCAGCAGCCTCAGCGGGGGGCCCCTCTACGAGCAGTACTTC	CASSLSGGPLYEQYF
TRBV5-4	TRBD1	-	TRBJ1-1	TGTGCCAGCAGCGTCGACAGGGGGCAGGCTTTCTTT	CASSVDRGQAFF
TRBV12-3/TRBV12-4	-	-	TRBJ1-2	TGTGCCAGCAGTTTTGCAGGGGATGGCTACACCTTC	CASSFAGDGYTF
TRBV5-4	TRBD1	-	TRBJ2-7	TGTGCCAGCAGAATTGGGACAGGGACCGAGCAGTACTTC	CASRIGTGTEQYF
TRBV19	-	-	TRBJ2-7	TGTGCCAGTAGTATAGTACCGGGGGCGACCTACGAGCAGTACTTC	CASSIVPGATYEQYF
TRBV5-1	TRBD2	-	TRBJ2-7	TGCGCCAGCAGACATAGCGGGGGTTCTAATCTCGAGCAGTACTTC	CASRHSGGSNLEQYF
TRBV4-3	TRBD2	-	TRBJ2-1	TGCGCCAGCAGCCAAGAGACTAGCGAGGCAACCAATGAGCAGTTCTTC	CASSQETSEATNEQFF
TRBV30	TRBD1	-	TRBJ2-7	TGTGCCTGGGATCGGGACAGGGGTTACGAGCAGTACTTC	CAWDRDRGYEQYF
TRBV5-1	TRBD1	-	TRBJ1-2	TGCGCCAGCAGCTCTGGGACAGGGGGGAACTATGGCTACACCTTC	CASSSGTGGNYGYTF
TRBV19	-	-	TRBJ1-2	TGTGCCAGTAGTACAAACAGGGACCGTAGTGGCTACACCTTC	CASSTNRDRSGYTF
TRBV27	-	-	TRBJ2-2	TGTGCCAGCAGTTTGGCGGGGACGGGAGACACCGGGGAGCTGTTTTTT	CASSLAGTGDTGELFF
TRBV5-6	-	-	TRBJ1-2	TGTGCCAGCAGCCTCAGGGCTTCCAACTATGGCTACACCTTC	CASSLRASNYGYTF
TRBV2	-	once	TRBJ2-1	TGTGCCAGCCTCCGGGACTTCGGGGCCAATGAGCAGTTCTTC	CASLRDFGANEQFF
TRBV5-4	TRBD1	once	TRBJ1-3	TGTGCCAGCAGCCTGACAGGGGGGCCTGGAAACACCATATATTTT	CASSLTGGPGNTIYF
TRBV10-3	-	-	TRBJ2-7	TGTGCCATCAGTGAATCAACAGCCTACGAGCAGTACTTC	CAISESTAYEQYF
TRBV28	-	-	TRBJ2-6	TGTGCCATCCCACCCCTCGGCTCTGGGGCCAACGTCCTGACTTTC	CAIPPLGSGANVLTF
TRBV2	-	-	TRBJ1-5	TGTGCCAGCAGACAAGAGGGTCAGCCCCAGCATTTT	CASRQEGQPQHF
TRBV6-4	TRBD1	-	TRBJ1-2	TGTGCCAGCAGTGACTCGGGAGAGACGGGACAGGGCTATGGCTACACCTTC	CASSDSGETGQGYGYTF
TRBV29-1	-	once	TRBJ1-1	TGCAGCGTAGTCAGGGTGGGTACTGAAGCTTTCTTT	CSVVRVGTEAFF
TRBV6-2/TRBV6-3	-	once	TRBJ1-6	TGTGCCAGCAGTAAGACGGGTATTTCACCCCTCCACTTT	CASSKTGISPLHF
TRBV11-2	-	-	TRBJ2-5	TGTGCCAGCAGCCCGACCGAGGACAGCAGGACGGAGACCCAGTACTTC	CASSPTEDSRTETQYF
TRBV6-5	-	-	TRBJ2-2	TGTGCCAGCAGTCCTAGAAACACCGGGGAGCTGTTTTTT	CASSPRNTGELFF